Given below is one T cell receptor (beta chain) in context. The CDR3 contains 19 residues. Per germline, CDR1 SGHAT and CDR2 FQNNGV. The junction had 14 bases not matched to a gene; V was cut back by 4 bases and J by 2 bases. These data belong to a study of technical replicates of blood from a handful of donors. Clones were read by immunoSEQ multiplex PCR, and TCRdb kept only the in-frame ones, dropping some. The repertoire includes 95,000 to 100,000 clones, nearly 96% of them detected once, and 0.2% to 0.25% sits in the top ten. This TCR derives from a human donor in good health. The J gene is TRBJ2-3, the V gene TRBV11-2, with 11 bases matching TRBD2. The specimen was T cells isolated from PBMCs. The CDR3 bases are TGTGCCAGCAGCTCGTACAGAAGACTAGCGGGAAGGCCCACAGATACGCAGTATTTT. Amino acids: CASSSYRRLAGRPTDTQYF.